This TCR beta chain was found in a study of cytotoxic CD8 clonotypes in ibrutinib-treated CLL. Regarding the study as a whole: The clonality went up when patients responded to ibrutinib and dropped back toward baseline at progression. Clonality measured at baseline exceeded age-matched healthy donors, tracking circulating CD8+ T-cell counts. Shared public clonotypes were rare, and on treatment they either got smaller or stayed the same.

The CDR3 has 15 residues. From germline, CDR1 is KGHSY and CDR2 FQNENV. J lost 4 bases, V lost 4 bases, and 6 bases had no gene match. Data came from immunoSEQ multiplex PCR; TCRdb stores just in-frame clones and leaves some out. This repertoire shows fewer than 25,000 clones, around 74% found once; its top ten account for roughly 7.9%. This clone was found once. Its antigen is still unknown. The sequenced sample was PBMCs, obtained before ibrutinib treatment. This rearrangement joins TRBV16 to TRBJ1-2; 10 nucleotides line up with TRBD1. The source is a human donor with chronic lymphocytic leukemia. CDR3 nucleotides: TGTGCCAGCAGCCCAAGACAGGGGGCCCTCTATGGCTACACCTTC. Its translation: CASSPRQGALYGYTF.